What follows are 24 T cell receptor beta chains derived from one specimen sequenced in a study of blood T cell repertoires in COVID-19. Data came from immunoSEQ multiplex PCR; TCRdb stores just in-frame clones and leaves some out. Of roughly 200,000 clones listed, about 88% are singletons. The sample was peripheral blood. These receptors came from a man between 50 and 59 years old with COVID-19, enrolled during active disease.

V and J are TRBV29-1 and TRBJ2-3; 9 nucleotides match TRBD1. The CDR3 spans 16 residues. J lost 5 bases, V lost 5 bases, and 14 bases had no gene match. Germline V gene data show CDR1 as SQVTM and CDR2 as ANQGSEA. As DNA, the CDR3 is TGCAGCGTTTCCGACGCTCTGACAGGGGGAGTAGATACGCAGTATTTT. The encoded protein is CSVSDALTGGVDTQYF.

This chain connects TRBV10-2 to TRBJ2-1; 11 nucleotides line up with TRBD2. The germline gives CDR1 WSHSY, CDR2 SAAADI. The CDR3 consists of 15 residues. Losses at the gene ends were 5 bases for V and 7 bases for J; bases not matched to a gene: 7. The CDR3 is CASSLGTSGSNEQFF. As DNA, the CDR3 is TGCGCCAGCAGTTTGGGGACTAGCGGAAGTAATGAGCAGTTCTTC.

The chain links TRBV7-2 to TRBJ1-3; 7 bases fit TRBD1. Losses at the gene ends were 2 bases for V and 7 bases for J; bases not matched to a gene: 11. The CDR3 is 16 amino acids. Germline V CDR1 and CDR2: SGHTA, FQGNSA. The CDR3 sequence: CASSLLPPQGTNTIYF. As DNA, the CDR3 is TGTGCCAGCAGCTTATTACCACCACAGGGGACCAACACCATATATTTT.

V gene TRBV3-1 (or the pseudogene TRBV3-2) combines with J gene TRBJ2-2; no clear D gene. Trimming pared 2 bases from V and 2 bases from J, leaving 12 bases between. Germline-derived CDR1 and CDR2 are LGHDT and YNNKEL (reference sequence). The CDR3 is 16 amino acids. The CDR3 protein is CASSQPGSLNTGELFF. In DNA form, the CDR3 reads TGTGCCAGCAGCCAACCAGGCTCTTTAAACACCGGGGAGCTGTTTTTT.

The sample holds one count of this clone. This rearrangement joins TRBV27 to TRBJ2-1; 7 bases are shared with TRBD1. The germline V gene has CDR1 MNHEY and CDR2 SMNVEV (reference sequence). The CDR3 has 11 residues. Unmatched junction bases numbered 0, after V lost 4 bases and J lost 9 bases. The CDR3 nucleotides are TGTGCCAGCAGTTCAGGGGGTGAGCAGTTCTTC. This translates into CASSSGGEQFF.

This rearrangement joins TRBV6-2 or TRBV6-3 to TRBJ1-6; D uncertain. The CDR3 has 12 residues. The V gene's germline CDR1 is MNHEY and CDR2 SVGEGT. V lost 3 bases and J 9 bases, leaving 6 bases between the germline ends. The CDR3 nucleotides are TGTGCCAGCAGTTATGAGATTTCACCCCTCCACTTT. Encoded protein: CASSYEISPLHF.

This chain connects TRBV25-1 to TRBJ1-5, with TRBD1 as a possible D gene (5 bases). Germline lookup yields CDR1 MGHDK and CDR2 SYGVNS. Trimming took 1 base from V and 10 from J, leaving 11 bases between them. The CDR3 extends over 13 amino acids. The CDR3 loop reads CASSESKGPPQHF. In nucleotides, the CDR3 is TGTGCCAGCAGTGAATCAAAGGGGCCTCCCCAGCATTTT. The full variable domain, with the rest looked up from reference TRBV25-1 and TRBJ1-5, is EADIYQTPRYLVIGTGKKITLECSQTMGHDKMYWYQQDPGMELHLIHYSYGVNSTEKGDLSSESTVSRIRTEHFPLTLESARPSHTSQYLCASSESKGPPQHFGDGTRLSIL.

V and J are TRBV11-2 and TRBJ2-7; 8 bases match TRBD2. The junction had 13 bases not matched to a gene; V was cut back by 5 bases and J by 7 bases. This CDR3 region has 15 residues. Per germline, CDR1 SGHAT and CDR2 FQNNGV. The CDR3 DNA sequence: TGTGCCAGCAGCAAGAGGGTAGCGGGGTCAGGGGAGCAGTACTTC. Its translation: CASSKRVAGSGEQYF. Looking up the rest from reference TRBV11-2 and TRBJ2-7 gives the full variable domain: EAGVAQSPRYKIIEKRQSVAFWCNPISGHATLYWYQQILGQGPKLLIQFQNNGVVDDSQLPKDRFSAERLKGVDSTLKIQPAKLEDSAVYLCASSKRVAGSGEQYFGPGTRLTVT.

The CDR3 DNA reads as TGTGCCACAACCTTGAACAGGGACCAAGAGACCCAGTACTTC. It codes for CATTLNRDQETQYF. The chain has TRBV10-3 and TRBJ2-5, with D perhaps TRBD1 (6 bases). The CDR3 is 14 amino acids. V dropped 10 bases and J dropped 0 bases, with 15 bases sitting between them. Germline V gives CDR1 ENHRY, CDR2 SYGVKD.

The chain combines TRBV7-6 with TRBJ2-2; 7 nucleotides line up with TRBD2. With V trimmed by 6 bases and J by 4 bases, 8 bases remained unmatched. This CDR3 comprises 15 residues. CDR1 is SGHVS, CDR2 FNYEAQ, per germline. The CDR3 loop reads CASSLGGTGTGELFF. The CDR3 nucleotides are TGTGCCAGCAGTTTGGGAGGGACGGGCACCGGGGAGCTGTTTTTT. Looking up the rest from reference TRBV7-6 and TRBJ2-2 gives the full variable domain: GAGVSQSPRYKVTKRGQDVALRCDPISGHVSLYWYRQALGQGPEFLTYFNYEAQQDKSGLPNDRFSAERPEGSISTLTIQRTEQRDSAMYRCASSLGGTGTGELFFGEGSRLTVL.

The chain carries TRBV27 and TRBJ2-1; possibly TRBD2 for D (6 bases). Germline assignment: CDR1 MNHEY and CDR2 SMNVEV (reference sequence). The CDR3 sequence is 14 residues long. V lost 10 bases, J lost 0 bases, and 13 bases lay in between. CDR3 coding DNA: TGTGCCATAGCCCCCGGGAGCTCCTACAATGAGCAGTTCTTC. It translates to CAIAPGSSYNEQFF.

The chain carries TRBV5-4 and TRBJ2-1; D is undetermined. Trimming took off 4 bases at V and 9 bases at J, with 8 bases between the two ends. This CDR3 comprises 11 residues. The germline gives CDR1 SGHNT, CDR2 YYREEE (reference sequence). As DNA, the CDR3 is TGTGCCAGCAGCGCCGTCAGTGAGCAGTTCTTC. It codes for CASSAVSEQFF.

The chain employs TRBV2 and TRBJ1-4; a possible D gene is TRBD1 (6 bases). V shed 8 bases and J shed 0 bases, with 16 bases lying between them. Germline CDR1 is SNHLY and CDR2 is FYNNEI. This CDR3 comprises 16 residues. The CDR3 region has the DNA TGTGCCAGCGGCGGACAGAGCAGTGCAACTAATGAAAAACTGTTTTTT. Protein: CASGGQSSATNEKLFF.

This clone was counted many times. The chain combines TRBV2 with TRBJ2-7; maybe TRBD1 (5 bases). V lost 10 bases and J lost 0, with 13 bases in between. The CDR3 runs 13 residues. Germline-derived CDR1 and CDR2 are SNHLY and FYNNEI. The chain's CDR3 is CATQAVGSYEQYF. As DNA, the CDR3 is TGTGCCACACAGGCAGTCGGCTCCTACGAGCAGTACTTC.

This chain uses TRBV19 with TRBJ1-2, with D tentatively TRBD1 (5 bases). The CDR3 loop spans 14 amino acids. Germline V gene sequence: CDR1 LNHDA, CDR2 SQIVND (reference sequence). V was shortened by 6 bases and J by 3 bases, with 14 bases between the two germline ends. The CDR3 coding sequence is TGTGCCAGTAGCCCCCCGGGGGTCGACTATGGCTACACCTTC. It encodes CASSPPGVDYGYTF.

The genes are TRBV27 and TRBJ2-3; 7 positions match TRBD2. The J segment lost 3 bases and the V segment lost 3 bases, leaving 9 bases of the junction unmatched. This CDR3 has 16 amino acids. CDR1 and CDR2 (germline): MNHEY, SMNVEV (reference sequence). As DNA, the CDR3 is TGTGCCAGCAGTTTCCCCTGCGGGGGATGTACAGATACGCAGTATTTT. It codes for CASSFPCGGCTDTQYF.

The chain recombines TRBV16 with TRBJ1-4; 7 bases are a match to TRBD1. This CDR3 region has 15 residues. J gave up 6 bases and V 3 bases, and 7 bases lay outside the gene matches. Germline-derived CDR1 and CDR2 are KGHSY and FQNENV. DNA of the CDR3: TGTGCCAGCAGCCACGCCGGGACAGATTATGAAAAACTGTTTTTT. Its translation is CASSHAGTDYEKLFF.

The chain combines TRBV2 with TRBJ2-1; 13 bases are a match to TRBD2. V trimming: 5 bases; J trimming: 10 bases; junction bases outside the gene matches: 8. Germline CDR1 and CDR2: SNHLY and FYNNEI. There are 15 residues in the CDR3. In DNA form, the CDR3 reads TGTGCCAGCAGTAACCCGGGACTAGCGGGACGGGAGCAGTTCTTC. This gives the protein CASSNPGLAGREQFF. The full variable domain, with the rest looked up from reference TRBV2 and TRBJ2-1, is EPEVTQTPSHQVTQMGQEVILRCVPISNHLYFYWYRQILGQKVEFLVSFYNNEISEKSEIFDDQFSVERPDGSNFTLKIRSTKLEDSAMYFCASSNPGLAGREQFFGPGTRLTVL.

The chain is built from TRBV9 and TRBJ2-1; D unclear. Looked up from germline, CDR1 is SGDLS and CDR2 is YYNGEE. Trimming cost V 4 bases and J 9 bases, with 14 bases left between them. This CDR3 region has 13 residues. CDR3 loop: CASSSERWAEQFF. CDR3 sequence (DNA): TGTGCCAGCAGCTCAGAAAGGTGGGCTGAGCAGTTCTTC.

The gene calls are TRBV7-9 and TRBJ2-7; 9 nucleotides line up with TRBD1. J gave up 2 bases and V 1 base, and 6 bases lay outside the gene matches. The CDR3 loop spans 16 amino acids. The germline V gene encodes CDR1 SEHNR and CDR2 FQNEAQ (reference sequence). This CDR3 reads CASSLGDRDLTYEQYF. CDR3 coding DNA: TGTGCCAGCAGCTTAGGGGACAGGGACTTAACCTACGAGCAGTACTTC.

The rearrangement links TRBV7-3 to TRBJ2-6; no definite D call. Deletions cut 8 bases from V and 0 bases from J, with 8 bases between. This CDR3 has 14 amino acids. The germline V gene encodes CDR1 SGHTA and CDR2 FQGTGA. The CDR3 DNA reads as TGTGCCAGCGGGCAAAGCTCTGGGGCCAACGTCCTGACTTTC. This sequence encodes CASGQSSGANVLTF. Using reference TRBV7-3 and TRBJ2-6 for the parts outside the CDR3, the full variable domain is GAGVSQTPSNKVTEKGKYVELRCDPISGHTALYWYRQSLGQGPEFLIYFQGTGAADDSGLPNDRFFAVRPEGSVSTLKIQRTERGDSAVYLCASGQSSGANVLTFGAGSRLTVL.

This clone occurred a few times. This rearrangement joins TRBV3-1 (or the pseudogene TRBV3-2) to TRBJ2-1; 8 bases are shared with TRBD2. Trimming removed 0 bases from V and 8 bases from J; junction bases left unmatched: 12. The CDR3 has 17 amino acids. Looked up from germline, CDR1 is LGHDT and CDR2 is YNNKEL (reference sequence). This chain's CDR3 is CASSQDPGLVSSHEQFF. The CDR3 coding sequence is TGTGCCAGCAGCCAAGATCCGGGACTAGTGTCAAGCCATGAGCAGTTCTTC.

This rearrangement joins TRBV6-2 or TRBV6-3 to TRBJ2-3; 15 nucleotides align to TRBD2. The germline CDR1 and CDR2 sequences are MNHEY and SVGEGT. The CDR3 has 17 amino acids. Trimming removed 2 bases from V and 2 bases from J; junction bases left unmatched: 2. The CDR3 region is CASSYRTSGGDTDTQYF. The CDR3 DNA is TGTGCCAGCAGTTACCGGACTAGCGGGGGGGACACAGATACGCAGTATTTT.

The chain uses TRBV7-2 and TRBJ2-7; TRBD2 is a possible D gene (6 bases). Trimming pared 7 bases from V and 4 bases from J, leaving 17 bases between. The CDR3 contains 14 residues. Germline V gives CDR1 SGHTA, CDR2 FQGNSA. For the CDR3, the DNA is TGTGCCAGCACCCCATCACGGGGGATTTACGAGCAGTACTTC. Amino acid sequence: CASTPSRGIYEQYF.